The rows below give T cell receptor beta chains drawn from one sample of a study of CD8 T cells in ankylosing spondylitis. TCRdb re-called the 5' RACE reads through MiXCR, storing one row per CDR3 protein. The repertoire holds approximately 35,000 distinct CDR3 sequences, with about 11% as singletons. The specimen was synovial fluid, either unsorted or a sorted T cell fraction (not recorded which). These receptors came from a male donor with ankylosing spondylitis. The CDR3 runs from the conserved cysteine through the conserved F or W. Fields, in order: V gene, clone size, D gene, J gene, CDR3 protein, CDR3 DNA. The D gene is left open where the match is weak. Clone sizes are given selectively: once, few, many, or a class where the clone is expanded.

>TRBV9|few|TRBD2|TRBJ2-1
CASSTNLAGTSGSRAYNEQFF
TGTGCCAGCAGCACTAATTTGGCCGGGACTAGCGGGAGCCGTGCCTACAATGAGCAGTTCTTC
>TRBV28|many|.|TRBJ2-3
CASLRLAASTDTQYF
TGTGCCAGCCTCCGGCTAGCAGCTAGCACAGATACGCAGTATTTT
>TRBV27|once|TRBD2|TRBJ2-3
CASSSGLAGSVHTQYF
TGTGCCAGCAGTTCAGGACTAGCGGGGTCCGTACATACGCAGTATTTT
>TRBV6-5|medium-sized|.|TRBJ2-3
CASSYRSSDTQYF
TGTGCCAGCAGTTACCGATCGTCGGATACGCAGTATTTT
>TRBV12-3/TRBV12-4|medium-sized|.|TRBJ2-7
CASSVGPHEQYF
TGTGCCAGCAGTGTAGGTCCCCACGAGCAGTACTTC
>TRBV12-3/TRBV12-4|few|.|TRBJ2-5
CASSWTSEGARRTQETQYF
TGTGCCAGCAGTTGGACCTCGGAGGGGGCGCGGCGGACTCAAGAGACCCAGTACTTC
>TRBV11-2|many|.|TRBJ2-5
CASRTSVETQYF
TGTGCCAGCAGGACGTCAGTGGAGACCCAGTACTTC
>TRBV12-3/TRBV12-4|many|.|TRBJ1-1
CASSFSRGRTEAFF
TGTGCCAGCAGTTTTTCGCGGGGCCGGACTGAAGCTTTCTTT
>TRBV7-9|.|.|TRBJ1-3
CASSSDSFSGNTIYF
TGTGCCAGCAGCTCCGACAGCTTCTCTGGAAACACCATATATTTT
>TRBV4-2|.|.|TRBJ2-3
CASSSWRGDTQYF
TGTGCCAGCAGCAGCTGGCGGGGTGATACGCAGTATTTT
>TRBV5-1|many|.|TRBJ2-3
CASSPDSDTQYF
TGCGCCAGCAGCCCAGACTCCGATACGCAGTATTTT
>TRBV12-3/TRBV12-4|many|.|TRBJ1-1
CANNLVKGGTEAFF
TGTGCTAACAATTTGGTTAAAGGGGGCACTGAAGCTTTCTTT
>TRBV5-5|many|TRBD1|TRBJ2-5
CASSLGDRAETQYF
TGTGCCAGCAGCTTGGGGGACAGGGCTGAGACCCAGTACTTC
>TRBV27|many|.|TRBJ1-2
CASKFGAGTNYGYTF
TGTGCCAGCAAATTTGGGGCAGGGACAAACTATGGCTACACCTTC
>TRBV5-1|many|.|TRBJ2-1
CASSLLYEQFF
TGCGCCAGCAGCCTACTCTATGAGCAGTTCTTC
>TRBV28|.|.|TRBJ1-5
CASSLVGGGHQPQHF
TGTGCCAGCAGTTTGGTCGGGGGCGGTCATCAGCCCCAGCATTTT
>TRBV7-9|.|TRBD2|TRBJ2-1
CASSLQVAGAGEQFF
TGTGCCAGCAGCTTACAAGTAGCGGGAGCGGGTGAGCAGTTCTTC
>TRBV20-1|few|.|TRBJ2-1
CSARDAVGAGLIVEQFF
TGCAGTGCTAGAGATGCGGTGGGGGCGGGATTAATTGTTGAGCAGTTCTTC